This T cell receptor (beta chain) was retrieved from a study of blood T cells in healthy people across ages. This clonotype was counted between two and nine times. The CDR3 spans 15 residues. Trimming took off 7 bases at V and 2 bases at J, with 19 bases between the two ends. In germline, CDR1 is DFQATT, CDR2 SNEGSKA (reference sequence). Together with a sample-barcoded 5' primer, a J-beta primer mix was included in a second PCR lasting roughly 6 to 12 cycles. From the 5' RACE reads, TCRdb called clonotypes with MiXCR, one entry per CDR3 protein. The table includes roughly 1,500,000 distinct CDR3 sequences, 42% detected once.

The chain has TRBV20-1 and TRBJ2-3; D gene ambiguous. Sequenced: blood. This clonotype was sampled from a woman younger than 35 in good health. DNA for the CDR3: TGCAGTGTGTCGTCGGACCGATTAGTCACAGATACGCAGTATTTT. Amino acids: CSVSSDRLVTDTQYF.